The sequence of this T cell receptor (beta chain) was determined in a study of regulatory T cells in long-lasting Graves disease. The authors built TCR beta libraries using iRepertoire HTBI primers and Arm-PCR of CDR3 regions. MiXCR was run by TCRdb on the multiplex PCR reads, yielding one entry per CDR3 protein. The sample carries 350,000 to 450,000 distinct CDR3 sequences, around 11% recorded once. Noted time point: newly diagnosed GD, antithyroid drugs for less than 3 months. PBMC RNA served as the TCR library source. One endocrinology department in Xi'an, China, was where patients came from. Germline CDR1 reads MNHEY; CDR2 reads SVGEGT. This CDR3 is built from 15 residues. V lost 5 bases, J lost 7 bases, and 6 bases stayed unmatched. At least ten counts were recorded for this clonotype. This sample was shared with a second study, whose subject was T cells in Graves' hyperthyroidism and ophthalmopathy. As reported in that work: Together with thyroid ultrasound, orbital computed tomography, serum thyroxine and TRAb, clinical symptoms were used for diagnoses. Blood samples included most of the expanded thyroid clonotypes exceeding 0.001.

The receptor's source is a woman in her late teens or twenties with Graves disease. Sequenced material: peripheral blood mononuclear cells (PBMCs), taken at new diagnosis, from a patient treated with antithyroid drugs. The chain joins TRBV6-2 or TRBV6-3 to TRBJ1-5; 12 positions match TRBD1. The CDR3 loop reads CASSPGQGAGQPQHF. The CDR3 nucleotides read TGTGCCAGCAGTCCGGGACAGGGGGCTGGGCAGCCCCAGCATTTT.